Each of the 17 T cell receptor beta chains below was sequenced from the same sample in a study of shared clonotypes between healthy human individuals. Naive CD8 populations comprised CD45RO-negative cells positively selected for CCR7, excluding terminally differentiated effector memory CD45RA+ cells. The method was immunoSEQ multiplex PCR; TCRdb's version includes in-frame clones alone and lacks a portion of them. The sample lists hundreds of thousands of clones; under 95% were seen once. The material sequenced was naive CD8+ T cells sorted from blood. The source is a young man in good health.

This chain joins TRBV4-3 and TRBJ2-2, with 12 nucleotides matching TRBD2. The germline V gene has CDR1 LGHNA and CDR2 YSLEER. The V segment lost 1 base and the J segment 2 bases; nucleotides outside the gene matches: 11. CDR3 length: 20 amino acids. CDR3 protein: CASSQGDGLAGLRNTGELFF. The CDR3 DNA is TGCGCCAGCAGCCAAGGGGACGGACTAGCGGGACTAAGAAACACCGGGGAGCTGTTTTTT.

The rearrangement joins TRBV9 to TRBJ2-1; a possible D gene is TRBD2 (7 bases). V lost 4 bases and J lost 7, with 15 bases in between. Germline CDR1 reads SGDLS; CDR2 reads YYNGEE. The CDR3 runs to 14 residues. CDR3 residues: CASSPPGGRNEQFF. The CDR3 nucleotides read TGTGCCAGCAGCCCCCCCGGGGGGCGGAATGAGCAGTTCTTC. Drawing the rest from reference TRBV9 and TRBJ2-1, the complete variable domain is DSGVTQTPKHLITATGQRVTLRCSPRSGDLSVYWYQQSLDQGLQFLIQYYNGEERAKGNILERFSAQQFPDLHSELNLSSLELGDSALYFCASSPPGGRNEQFFGPGTRLTVL.

The chain uses TRBV7-9 and TRBJ2-4; 10 bases are a match to TRBD2. The V segment lost 7 bases and the J segment 6 bases; nucleotides outside the gene matches: 6. CDR3 size: 14 residues. Germline V gene lookup returns CDR1 SEHNR and CDR2 FQNEAQ (reference sequence). The CDR3 loop reads CASNLAGELNIQYF. CDR3 in DNA: TGTGCCAGCAACCTAGCGGGAGAGTTAAACATTCAGTACTTC.

The V and J genes are TRBV7-2 and TRBJ2-7, with a weak D call TRBD2 (6 bases). Germline V CDR1 and CDR2: SGHTA, FQGNSA. This CDR3 is 13 amino acids long. V was shortened by 3 bases and J by 3 bases, with 9 bases between the two germline ends. The CDR3 here is CASSFGGIYEQYF. CDR3 nucleotide sequence: TGTGCCAGCAGCTTCGGGGGTATCTACGAGCAGTACTTC.

The chain couples TRBV4-1 to TRBJ1-1; 8 bases map to TRBD1. This CDR3 is built from 16 residues. CDR1 and CDR2 from the germline V gene are MGHRA and YSYEKL. Trimming removed 2 bases from V and 5 bases from J; junction bases left unmatched: 10. For the CDR3, the DNA is TGCGCCAGCAGCCAATGGGCAGGGGGCGTTGGGACTGAAGCTTTCTTT. It yields the protein CASSQWAGGVGTEAFF.

The sample holds one count of this clone. The chain has TRBV6-1 and TRBJ1-5, with D hard to call. The CDR3 loop spans 14 amino acids. Germline V gene data show CDR1 as MNHNS and CDR2 as SASEGT. Trimming removed 7 bases at V and 3 bases at J, with 13 bases between. DNA for the CDR3: TGTGCCAGCACCCCCGCCCGTTTCAATCAGCCCCAGCATTTT. Translation: CASTPARFNQPQHF.

The rearrangement uses TRBV27 and TRBJ2-1; TRBD2 might be the D (6 bases). The CDR3 runs 15 residues. V was trimmed by 5 bases and J by 8 bases, leaving 19 bases between them. The germline V gene encodes CDR1 MNHEY and CDR2 SMNVEV (reference sequence). This CDR3 reads CASSPAGPAAHEQFF. In DNA, the CDR3 is TGTGCCAGCAGTCCGGCGGGACCAGCGGCCCATGAGCAGTTCTTC.

This clone was seen only once. V usage is TRBV5-5 and J usage is TRBJ2-5, with D possibly TRBD2 on 5 matching bases. The CDR3 is 12 residues long. Germline CDR1 is SGHKS and CDR2 is YYEKEE (reference sequence). Between the trimmed V and J ends, which lost 5 bases and 7 bases, there was a span of 12 bases. CDR3: CASSPGAGTQYF. CDR3 DNA sequence: TGTGCCAGCAGTCCCGGTGCGGGGACCCAGTACTTC. The full variable domain, its missing parts supplied by reference TRBV5-5 and TRBJ2-5, is DAGVTQSPTHLIKTRGQQVTLRCSPISGHKSVSWYQQVLGQGPQFIFQYYEKEERGRGNFPDRFSARQFPNYSSELNVNALLLGDSALYLCASSPGAGTQYFGPGTRLLVL.

This chain connects TRBV6-5 to TRBJ1-2, with D maybe TRBD1 (6 bases). The CDR3 runs to 11 residues. In germline, CDR1 is MNHEY, CDR2 SVGAGI. Trimming took 8 bases from V and 7 from J, leaving 11 bases between them. The CDR3 DNA reads TGTGCCAGCGGGGGGGGCGTTGGCTACACCTTC. It translates to CASGGGVGYTF.

This clone was counted only a few times. The chain has TRBV28 and TRBJ1-2; 7 bases are shared with TRBD1. From germline, CDR1 is MDHEN and CDR2 SYDVKM. The ends lost 3 bases at V and 8 bases at J; junction bases unmatched: 6. This CDR3 comprises 13 residues. CDR3 DNA: TGTGCCAGCAGTTTGGGACAGTTGGAGGGCTACACCTTC. This codes for CASSLGQLEGYTF.

This clone was seen once. Distinct nucleotide sequences in the sample also encode this CDR3. This rearrangement joins TRBV9 to TRBJ2-2; D unclear. CDR1 is SGDLS, CDR2 YYNGEE, per germline. The V gene lost 1 base and the J gene lost 3 bases, with 7 bases spanning the gap. CDR3 length: 14 amino acids. The DNA for the CDR3 is TGTGCCAGCAGCGTATCAGGAGACACCGGGGAGCTGTTTTTT. This gives the protein CASSVSGDTGELFF.

This chain connects TRBV4-1 to TRBJ2-1, with 10 bases that match TRBD2. The CDR3 has 15 amino acids. The junction had 8 bases not matched to a gene; V was cut back by 3 bases and J by 9 bases. Germline-derived CDR1 and CDR2 are MGHRA and YSYEKL. The CDR3 DNA is TGCGCCAGCAGCCAGACGAGCGGGAGGGAGGGTGAGCAGTTCTTC. It encodes CASSQTSGREGEQFF.

This rearrangement joins TRBV7-9 to TRBJ2-7; no definite D call. V lost 2 bases to trimming and J lost 6 bases, with 8 bases between them. The germline V gene has CDR1 SEHNR and CDR2 FQNEAQ (reference sequence). CDR3 length: 12 amino acids. CDR3 bases: TGTGCCAGCAGCTTAAATAAGGTCGAGCAGTACTTC. Protein: CASSLNKVEQYF.

In this sample, this clone turned up once. The rearrangement joins TRBV27 to TRBJ1-5; possible D gene TRBD1, 5 bases. This CDR3 has 15 amino acids. Trimming cost V 0 bases and J 9 bases, with 15 bases left between them. CDR1 and CDR2 (germline): MNHEY, SMNVEV (reference sequence). The CDR3 reads CASSLSGGAGWPQHF. In DNA, the CDR3 is TGTGCCAGCAGTTTATCAGGAGGGGCCGGGTGGCCCCAGCATTTT.

The count of this clone is one. The J gene is TRBJ2-7, the V gene TRBV5-4; the D gene is possibly TRBD2 (6 bases). The germline V gene encodes CDR1 SGHNT and CDR2 YYREEE (reference sequence). The CDR3 loop spans 16 amino acids. The ends were cut back, 4 bases at V and 3 bases at J, with 20 bases in the middle. This CDR3 is CASSHPGTQTYYEQYF. The CDR3 coding sequence is TGTGCCAGCAGCCACCCCGGGACTCAAACCTACTACGAGCAGTACTTC.

The CDR3 DNA sequence: TGTGCCACCAGCAGAGTTGGGGGGCAAGAGACCCAGTACTTC. Protein sequence: CATSRVGGQETQYF. The rearrangement uses TRBV15 and TRBJ2-5; D may be TRBD2 (6 bases). The germline gives CDR1 LNHNV, CDR2 YYDKDF (reference sequence). CDR3 length: 14 residues. Trimming took 1 base from V and 2 from J, leaving 8 bases between them.

DNA of the CDR3: TGTGCCAGCAGCTGGGGTTCGGGGACTCAAGCTTTCTTT. Encoded protein: CASSWGSGTQAFF. This chain joins TRBV11-3 and TRBJ1-1; perhaps TRBD1 as D (5 bases). Per germline, CDR1 SGHNT and CDR2 YENEEA. V shed 4 bases and J shed 9 bases, with 15 bases lying between them. The CDR3 has 13 residues.